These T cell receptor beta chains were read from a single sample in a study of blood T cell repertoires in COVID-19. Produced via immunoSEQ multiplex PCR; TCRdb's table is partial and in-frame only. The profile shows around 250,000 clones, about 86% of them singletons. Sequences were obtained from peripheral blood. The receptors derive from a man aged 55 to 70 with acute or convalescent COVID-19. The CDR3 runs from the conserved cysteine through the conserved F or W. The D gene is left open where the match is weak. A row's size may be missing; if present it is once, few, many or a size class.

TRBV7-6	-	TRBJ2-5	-	TGTGCCAGCAGTCTCCAAGAGACCCAGTACTTC	CASSLQETQYF
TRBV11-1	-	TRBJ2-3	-	TGTGCCAGCAGCTTAGACGGCAGGGCAGATACGCAGTATTTT	CASSLDGRADTQYF
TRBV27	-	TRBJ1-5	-	TGTGCCAGCAGTTCGGACAGTGGGGCGTATAGCAATCAGCCCCAGCATTTT	CASSSDSGAYSNQPQHF
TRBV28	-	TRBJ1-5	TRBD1	TGTGCCAGCAGTTTATGGATCACAGGGGGCGATCAGCCCCAGCATTTT	CASSLWITGGDQPQHF
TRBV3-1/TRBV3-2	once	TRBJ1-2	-	TGTGCCAGCAGCCCCTTACTCCGGGACACGACTACCTACACCTTC	CASSPLLRDTTTYTF
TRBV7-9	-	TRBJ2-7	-	TGTGAGTACCCTACTAGCCAAACGACCTACGAGCAGTACTTC	CEYPTSQTTYEQYF
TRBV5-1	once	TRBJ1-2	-	TGCGCCAGCAGCTTGGCCTCGGGGGACGGCTATGGCTACACCTTC	CASSLASGDGYGYTF
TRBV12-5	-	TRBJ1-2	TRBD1	TGTGCTAGTGGTTTGGTACAGGGGCAGGGCCCTTACTATGGCTACACCTTC	CASGLVQGQGPYYGYTF
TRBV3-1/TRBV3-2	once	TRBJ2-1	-	TGTGCCAGCAGCCAAGAGGGCCTACAGGGGGCCGCTAGCGGGAAGCCTGAGCAGTTCTTC	CASSQEGLQGAASGKPEQFF
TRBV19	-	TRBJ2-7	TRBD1	TGTGCCAGTTCTAGACCGGGACAGGGCTACGAGCAGTACTTC	CASSRPGQGYEQYF
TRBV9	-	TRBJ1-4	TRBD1	TGTGCCAGCAGCCAGGGACAGGGCGGAGAAAAACTGTTTTTT	CASSQGQGGEKLFF
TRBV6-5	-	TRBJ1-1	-	TGTGCCAGCAGTCACTACGGGACAACTACTGAAGCTTTCTTT	CASSHYGTTTEAFF
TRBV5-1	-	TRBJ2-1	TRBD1	TGCGCCAGCACTACAGGGGGCCCGGACAATGAGCAGTTCTTC	CASTTGGPDNEQFF
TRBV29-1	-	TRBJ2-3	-	TGCAGCGTTGAATCTATAACCGGCACAGATACGCAGTATTTT	CSVESITGTDTQYF
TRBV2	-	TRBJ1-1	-	TGTGCCAGCAGTGAAGGCTGGACAGCAGAAGCTTTCTTT	CASSEGWTAEAFF
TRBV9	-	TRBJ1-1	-	TGTGCCAGCAGCACTCTCCCAGGGAGGACTGAAGCTTTCTTT	CASSTLPGRTEAFF
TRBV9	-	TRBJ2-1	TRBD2	TGTGCCAGCAGCCCAGCTGGCGGGAGGTACAATGAGCAGTTCTTC	CASSPAGGRYNEQFF
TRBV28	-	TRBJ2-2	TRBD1	TGTGCCAGCAGAAGACAGGGGGCTGGGACCGGGGAGCTGTTTTTT	CASRRQGAGTGELFF
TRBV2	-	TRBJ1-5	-	TGTGCCAGCAGTGAACGTGAGGGATCGGGCAATCAGCCCCAGCATTTT	CASSEREGSGNQPQHF
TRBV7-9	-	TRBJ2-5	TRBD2	TGTGCCAGCAGCTTACTTCGCGCGGGAGTTGGCAAAGAGACCCAGTACTTC	CASSLLRAGVGKETQYF
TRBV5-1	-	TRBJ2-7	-	TGCGCCAGCAGCCAAAGTTCCGGGAGAGGCGAGCAGTACTTC	CASSQSSGRGEQYF
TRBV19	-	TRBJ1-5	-	TGTGCCAGTAGTATGGGGGCCAGGGACCAGCCCCAGCATTTT	CASSMGARDQPQHF
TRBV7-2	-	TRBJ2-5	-	TGTGCCAGCAGCGCTGAGGGAGGAATGAAGACCCAGTACTTC	CASSAEGGMKTQYF
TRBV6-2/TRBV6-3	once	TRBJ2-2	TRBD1	TGTGCCAGCAGTCTACAGGGGCCCACCGGGGAGCTGTTTTTT	CASSLQGPTGELFF
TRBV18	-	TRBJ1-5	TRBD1	TGTGCCAGCTCACTACAGGGGAAGAATCAGCCCCAGCATTTT	CASSLQGKNQPQHF
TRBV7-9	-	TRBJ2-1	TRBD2	TGTGCCAGCAGCCCCGTGCGCGGGAGAGGCTCCTACAATGAGCAGTTCTTC	CASSPVRGRGSYNEQFF
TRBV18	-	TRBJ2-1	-	TGTGCCAGCTCACCCCTTGTGACAGCCAGGGATGAGCAGTTCTTC	CASSPLVTARDEQFF
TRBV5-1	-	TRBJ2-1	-	TGCGCCAGCAGCTTGACGGGACTCTTCGATGAGCAGTTCTTC	CASSLTGLFDEQFF
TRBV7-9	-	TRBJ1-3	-	TGTGCCAGCAGCCCCCAGGCCGGGAGGGCGCGAAACACCATATATTTT	CASSPQAGRARNTIYF
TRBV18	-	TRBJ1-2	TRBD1	TGTGCCAGCTCGAGACAGGGGGCTAACTATGGCTACACCTTC	CASSRQGANYGYTF
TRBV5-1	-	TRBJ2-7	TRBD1	TGCGCCAGCAGCGCAGGGGACAGGCAAGGCGAGCAGTACTTC	CASSAGDRQGEQYF
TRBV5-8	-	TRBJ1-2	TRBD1	TGTGCCAGCAGCTCCGACAGGGACTATGGCTACACCTTC	CASSSDRDYGYTF
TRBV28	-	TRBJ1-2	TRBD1	TGTGCCAGCAGTTTTACAGGGGGTCGGTATGGCTACACCTTC	CASSFTGGRYGYTF
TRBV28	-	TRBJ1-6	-	TGTGCCAGCAGCCCACCGCGGGGGGGCGTATCACCCCTCCACTTT	CASSPPRGGVSPLHF
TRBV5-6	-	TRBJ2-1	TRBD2	TGTGCCAGCAGCCCCACTAGCGGGAGAGACAATGAGCAGTTCTTC	CASSPTSGRDNEQFF
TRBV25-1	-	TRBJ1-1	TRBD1	TGTGCCAGCAGGGCTACAGGGGCTGAAGCTTTCTTT	CASRATGAEAFF
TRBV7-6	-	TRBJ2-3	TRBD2	TGTGCCAGCAGCTTTCTAGCGGGAGTTTCTGATACGCAGTATTTT	CASSFLAGVSDTQYF
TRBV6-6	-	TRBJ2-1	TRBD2	TGTGCCAGCAGTCCGACTAGCGGGAGTTCCAATGAGCAGTTCTTC	CASSPTSGSSNEQFF
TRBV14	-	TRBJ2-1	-	TGTGCCAGCAGCCAAGATCCAGCTCTCGGGGACAATGAGCAGTTCTTC	CASSQDPALGDNEQFF
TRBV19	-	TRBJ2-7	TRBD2	TGTGCCAGTAGTACCCTAGCGGGCTCCTACGAGCAGTACTTC	CASSTLAGSYEQYF
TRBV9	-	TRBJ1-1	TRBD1	TGTGCCAGCAGCGTAGGACAGGGGGGGTACACTGAAGCTTTCTTT	CASSVGQGGYTEAFF
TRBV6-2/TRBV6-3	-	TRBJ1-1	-	TGTGCCAGCAGTTATAGTTCGTCCTTCACTGAAGCTTTCTTT	CASSYSSSFTEAFF
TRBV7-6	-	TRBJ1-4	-	TGTGCCAGCAGCTTAGGGGGCGGAACTAATGAAAAACTGTTTTTT	CASSLGGGTNEKLFF
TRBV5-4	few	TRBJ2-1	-	TGTGCCAGCAGGGCGGGACAGACCTACAATGAGCAGTTCTTC	CASRAGQTYNEQFF
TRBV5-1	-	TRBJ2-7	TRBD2	TGCGCCAGCAGCTTTGGGACTAGCTCCTACGAGCAGTACTTC	CASSFGTSSYEQYF
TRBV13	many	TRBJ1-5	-	TGTGCCAGCAGCCGCGGGGCAGTAGGTCAGCCCCAGCATTTT	CASSRGAVGQPQHF
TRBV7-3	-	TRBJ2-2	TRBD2	TGTGCCAGCAGCTTACGACGGACTAGCGGGAACACCGGGGAGCTGTTTTTT	CASSLRRTSGNTGELFF
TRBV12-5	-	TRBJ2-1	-	TGTGCTAGTGGTTTGGGTCGGCGGAGCTCCTACAATGAGCAGTTCTTC	CASGLGRRSSYNEQFF
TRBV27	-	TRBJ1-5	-	TGTGCCAGCAGTTTATTCGCAGGGGCTAATCAGCCCCAGCATTTT	CASSLFAGANQPQHF
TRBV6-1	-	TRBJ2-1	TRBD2	TGTGCCAGCAGTGAGGGGACTAGCGTTAACAATGAGCAGTTCTTC	CASSEGTSVNNEQFF
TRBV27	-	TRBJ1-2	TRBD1	TGTGCCAGCAAGGGGGCATTCTATGGCTACACCTTC	CASKGAFYGYTF
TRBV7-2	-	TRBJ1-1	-	TGTGCCAGCAGCCTACAGTATCAGAACACTGAAGCTTTCTTT	CASSLQYQNTEAFF
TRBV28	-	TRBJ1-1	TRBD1	TGTGCCAGCGGGGGACAGGGGACCTCCTACACTGAAGCTTTCTTT	CASGGQGTSYTEAFF